This entry lists 10 T cell receptor beta chains sequenced from one sample in a study of radiotherapy plus CTLA-4 blockade in lung cancer. Clones were read by immunoSEQ multiplex PCR, and TCRdb kept only the in-frame ones, dropping some. Of around 70,000 clones in the sample, about 80% were seen once. Sequences were derived from peripheral blood, sampled from a patient treated with radiotherapy plus ipilimumab. The source of these receptors is a human donor with non-small cell lung cancer who had a partial response to radiotherapy plus ipilimumab.

The chain uses TRBV7-3 and TRBJ2-5; D call uncertain. This CDR3 comprises 13 residues. V gave up 5 bases and J gave up 2 bases, with 9 bases separating them. In germline, CDR1 is SGHTA, CDR2 FQGTGA. The CDR3 loop reads CASSLLSQETQYF. CDR3 DNA sequence: TGTGCCAGCAGCCTCCTATCACAAGAGACCCAGTACTTC.

V is TRBV29-1 and J is TRBJ2-1; 9 positions agree with TRBD2. Germline V gene sequence: CDR1 SQVTM, CDR2 ANQGSEA. J lost 9 bases, V lost 1 base, and 4 bases had no gene match. The CDR3 loop spans 13 amino acids. CDR3 in DNA: TGCAGCGTTGAAGGCGGGAGGGGCGTTGAGCAGTTCTTC. Translated, it gives CSVEGGRGVEQFF.

This chain uses TRBV2 with TRBJ2-5; tentatively, D is TRBD1 (5 bases). The CDR3 runs to 12 residues. The germline gives CDR1 SNHLY, CDR2 FYNNEI. With 8 bases removed from V and 4 bases from J, the gap between germline ends came to 11 bases. The CDR3 loop is CASPWGGETQYF. In DNA form, the CDR3 reads TGTGCCAGCCCTTGGGGCGGAGAGACCCAGTACTTC.

The chain has TRBV27 and TRBJ2-3; 7 bases are shared with TRBD2. The V gene's germline CDR1 is MNHEY and CDR2 SMNVEV (reference sequence). With V trimmed by 2 bases and J by 4 bases, 12 bases remained unmatched. The CDR3 loop spans 17 amino acids. CDR3: CASSLTLPTSRPDTQYF. The CDR3, as DNA: TGTGCCAGCAGTTTAACTCTCCCGACTAGCAGGCCAGATACGCAGTATTTT.

About this clone itself: Other DNA sequences from this sample encode an identical CDR3 as well. This chain connects TRBV9 to TRBJ2-7, with 9 bases fitting TRBD1. Germline lookup yields CDR1 SGDLS and CDR2 YYNGEE. V was pared by 0 bases and J by 2 bases, with 0 bases of the junction left unmatched. The CDR3 is 14 amino acids. CDR3 in DNA: TGTGCCAGCAGCGTAGGACAGGGGGCCTACGAGCAGTACTTC. Its translation: CASSVGQGAYEQYF.

The chain links TRBV29-1 to TRBJ2-5, with TRBD2 matching 13 bases. The J segment lost 5 bases and the V segment lost 6 bases, leaving 9 bases of the junction unmatched. This CDR3 is 15 amino acids long. From germline, CDR1 is SQVTM and CDR2 ANQGSEA. The CDR3 sequence is CSVTKGLAGKETQYF. The CDR3 nucleotides read TGCAGCGTCACTAAGGGACTAGCGGGAAAGGAGACCCAGTACTTC.

In its sample, this clone was seen a few times. The V and J genes are TRBV11-3 and TRBJ2-1; 9 positions agree with TRBD2. The trim removed 2 bases at V and 7 bases at J, leaving 6 bases unmatched. Per germline, CDR1 SGHNT and CDR2 YENEEA. The CDR3 consists of 15 residues. CDR3 bases: TGTGCCAGCAGCTTATTTAGCGGGAGCTTGAATGAGCAGTTCTTC. Its protein is CASSLFSGSLNEQFF.

V and J are TRBV28 and TRBJ2-7; perhaps TRBD1 as D (6 bases). V lost 5 bases to trimming and J lost 2 bases, with 13 bases between them. The CDR3 contains 14 residues. Per germline, CDR1 MDHEN and CDR2 SYDVKM. As DNA, the CDR3 is TGTGCCAGCAGTCCAAGGACAGATACCTACGAGCAGTACTTC. This encodes CASSPRTDTYEQYF.

The V gene is TRBV5-1, the J gene TRBJ1-1; D call uncertain. The germline V gene has CDR1 SGHRS and CDR2 YFSETQ. The CDR3 has 14 residues. Trimming shortened V by 0 bases and J by 6 bases, and 12 bases separated the two germline ends. The CDR3 sequence: CASSLGESRAEAFF. The CDR3 DNA reads TGCGCCAGCAGCTTGGGTGAGTCGAGGGCTGAAGCTTTCTTT.

The rearrangement uses TRBV5-4 and TRBJ2-1, with TRBD2 matching over 11 bases. Germline V gives CDR1 SGHNT, CDR2 YYREEE (reference sequence). The V gene end was trimmed by 3 bases and the J gene end by 5 bases; junction bases not matched to a gene: 4. This CDR3 has 15 amino acids. CDR3 coding DNA: TGTGCCAGCAGCTCCGGACTAGCGGGCAACAATGAGCAGTTCTTC. It translates to CASSSGLAGNNEQFF.